The present entry profiles one T cell receptor (beta chain) with its context. Its target is unknown. This entry is derived from a study of PD-1 blockade in classical Hodgkin lymphoma. About the study: Patients were treated with nivolumab at 3 mg/kg, and this was given intravenously every 2 weeks. Study-wide results and caveats: Repertoire differences lack defined causes, possibly disease activity or prior therapy.

Every one of the patients relapsed after autologous stem cell transplantation (brentuximab vedotin exposure was variable). The method was immunoSEQ multiplex PCR; TCRdb's version includes in-frame clones alone and lacks a portion of them. The data contain about 30,000 clones, roughly 70% of them singletons. The sequence was obtained from a human donor with classical Hodgkin lymphoma. The sequencing used peripheral blood mononuclear cells (PBMCs), collected before the second cycle of nivolumab.

DNA for the CDR3: TGTGTCACCGGCAGGCCCTCCTACGAGCAGTACTTC. It codes for CVTGRPSYEQYF. The chain recombines TRBV28 with TRBJ2-7; no clear D gene. This CDR3 has 12 amino acids. Germline-derived CDR1 and CDR2 are MDHEN and SYDVKM.